This T cell receptor (beta chain) was captured by sequencing in a study of shared clonotypes between healthy human individuals. CD45RO negativity and positive selection for CCR7 defined naive CD8 cells, a population that excluded terminally differentiated effector memory CD45RA+ cells. Method: immunoSEQ multiplex PCR; TCRdb's copy keeps in-frame clones and lacks some. Of around 2,000,000 clones listed, around 96% are singletons. Study-wide points: A small donor pool kept down the genetic and exposure-history diversity that was represented.

V lost 2 bases, J lost 2 bases, and 3 bases stayed unmatched. The CDR3 length is 15 residues. Germline lookup yields CDR1 MDHEN and CDR2 SYDVKM. This clone appeared once. Antigen: not known. This TCR was sampled from a man aged 18 to 30 in good health. Sequenced input: naive CD8+ T cells sorted from blood. This chain connects TRBV28 to TRBJ2-3, with 8 positions matching TRBD2. The CDR3 DNA follows: TGTGCCAGCAGTTTACGACTAGCGATCACAGATACGCAGTATTTT. It is translated as CASSLRLAITDTQYF.